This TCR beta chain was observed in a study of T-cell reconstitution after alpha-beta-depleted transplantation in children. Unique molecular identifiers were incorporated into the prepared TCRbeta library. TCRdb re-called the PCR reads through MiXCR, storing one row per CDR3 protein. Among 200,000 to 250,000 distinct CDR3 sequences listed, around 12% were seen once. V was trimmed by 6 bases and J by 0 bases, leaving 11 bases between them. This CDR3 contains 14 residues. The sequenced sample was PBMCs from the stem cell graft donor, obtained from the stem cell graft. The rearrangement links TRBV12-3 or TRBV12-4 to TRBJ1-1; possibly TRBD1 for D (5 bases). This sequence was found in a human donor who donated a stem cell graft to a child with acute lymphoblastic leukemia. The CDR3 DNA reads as TGTGCCAGCAGCCAAGACAGAATGAACACTGAAGCTTTCTTT. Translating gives CASSQDRMNTEAFF.